These 16 T cell receptor beta chains were all obtained from the same sample, sequenced in a study of blood T cell repertoires in COVID-19. TCRdb's copy holds only in-frame clones and misses some; the assay was immunoSEQ multiplex PCR. The sample lists 130,000 or so clones, roughly three quarters occurring once. The specimen was peripheral blood. The receptors were sampled from a human donor in a cohort sampled during active COVID-19.

The rearrangement links TRBV4-2 to TRBJ2-7, with D tentatively TRBD2 (6 bases). The CDR3 is 15 residues long. Germline CDR1 LGHNA, CDR2 YNFKEQ. The V gene lost 3 bases and the J gene lost 1 base, with 13 bases spanning the gap. The CDR3 sequence: CASSQGTANSYEQYF. CDR3 DNA sequence: TGTGCCAGCAGCCAGGGGACTGCTAATTCCTACGAGCAGTACTTC.

The chain links TRBV27 to TRBJ1-2; D is possibly TRBD1 (5 bases). The CDR3 runs to 15 residues. CDR1 is MNHEY, CDR2 SMNVEV, per germline (reference sequence). V dropped 3 bases and J dropped 3 bases, with 14 bases sitting between them. In nucleotides, the CDR3 is TGTGCCAGCAGTTTCAGGGCAGACACAGACTATGGCTACACCTTC. As protein: CASSFRADTDYGYTF.

The V call is TRBV5-4, the J call TRBJ1-3, with a tentative D call TRBD1 (5 bases). The germline V gene encodes CDR1 SGHNT and CDR2 YYREEE (reference sequence). This CDR3 is built from 15 residues. V was pared by 5 bases and J by 0 bases, with 12 bases between. The CDR3 bases are TGTGCCAGCAGTTCAGGGTTGTTCTCTGGAAACACCATATATTTT. Encoded protein: CASSSGLFSGNTIYF.

CDR3 bases: TGTGCCAGCAGTGAACCGGGACAGGGGGACGAGCAGTACTTC. Residues: CASSEPGQGDEQYF. This chain connects TRBV6-1 to TRBJ2-7, with 11 bases matching TRBD1. From germline, CDR1 is MNHNS and CDR2 SASEGT. The junction had 2 bases not matched to a gene; V was cut back by 2 bases and J by 5 bases. This CDR3 comprises 14 residues.

This clone has just one count. The chain combines TRBV4-1 with TRBJ2-7, with 7 bases matching TRBD1. From germline, CDR1 is MGHRA and CDR2 YSYEKL. This CDR3 comprises 14 residues. The V and J ends lost 3 bases and 3 bases, in that order; junction bases with no gene match: 5. CDR3 bases: TGCGCCAGCAGCCACAACGACAGGGTCTACGAGCAGTACTTC. Protein sequence: CASSHNDRVYEQYF.

This clone was observed a handful of times. V gene TRBV11-3 combines with J gene TRBJ2-7; D is unclear. Per germline, CDR1 SGHNT and CDR2 YENEEA. The V end was cut by 5 bases, the J end by 4 bases, with 18 bases between. The CDR3 is 15 amino acids. The CDR3 protein is CASSAETSEMYEQYF. The CDR3 bases are TGTGCCAGCAGCGCAGAAACCTCGGAGATGTACGAGCAGTACTTC.

The V and J genes are TRBV19 and TRBJ1-5, with 10 nucleotides matching TRBD1. CDR3 length: 16 amino acids. V dropped 1 base and J dropped 8; count of bases not matched to a gene: 8. In germline, CDR1 is LNHDA, CDR2 SQIVND (reference sequence). As DNA, the CDR3 is TGTGCCAGTAGTATAGCGGGACAGGGGCTTAATAAGCCCCAGCATTTT. Translation gives CASSIAGQGLNKPQHF.

The V gene is TRBV25-1, the J gene TRBJ2-1, with a possible D match to TRBD2 (6 bases). This CDR3 contains 15 residues. Germline V gene lookup returns CDR1 MGHDK and CDR2 SYGVNS. Trimming stripped 1 base from V and 7 bases from J, with 14 bases between. The DNA for the CDR3 is TGTGCCAGCAGTGAATGGACTATAATCGGAAATGAGCAGTTCTTC. It specifies CASSEWTIIGNEQFF. The complete variable domain, with remaining parts taken from reference TRBV25-1 and TRBJ2-1, reads EADIYQTPRYLVIGTGKKITLECSQTMGHDKMYWYQQDPGMELHLIHYSYGVNSTEKGDLSSESTVSRIRTEHFPLTLESARPSHTSQYLCASSEWTIIGNEQFFGPGTRLTVL.

This clone was observed a few times. This rearrangement joins TRBV4-1 to TRBJ1-5; no reliable D call. Germline-derived CDR1 and CDR2 are MGHRA and YSYEKL. This CDR3 comprises 16 residues. Trimming took off 0 bases at V and 4 bases at J, with 13 bases between the two ends. CDR3: CASSQEGGNPNQPQHF. DNA for the CDR3: TGCGCCAGCAGCCAAGAGGGCGGGAACCCTAATCAGCCCCAGCATTTT.

V gene TRBV7-8 combines with J gene TRBJ1-2; 7 nucleotides line up with TRBD1. CDR1 and CDR2 (germline): SGHVS, FQNEAQ. V lost 2 bases to trimming and J lost 8 bases; unmatched junction nucleotides: 8. The CDR3 totals 14 residues. Here the CDR3 reads CASSLTRQGSGYTF. The DNA for the CDR3 is TGTGCCAGCAGCTTAACCCGACAGGGAAGCGGCTACACCTTC.

This clone was found a few times. The rearrangement joins TRBV21-1 to TRBJ1-2. TRBV21-1 is classified as a pseudogene. The CDR3 extends over 13 amino acids. CDR3 in amino acids: CASSKVVRSGYTF. In nucleotides, the CDR3 is TGTGCCAGCAGCAAAGTAGTGCGCTCTGGCTACACCTTC.

The chain carries TRBV5-1 and TRBJ1-1; 8 bases line up with TRBD1. Germline values: CDR1 SGHRS, CDR2 YFSETQ. After removal of 3 bases from V and 1 base from J, the junction contained 5 bases not matched to a gene. The CDR3 length is 15 residues. The CDR3 region is CASSSIGQGNTEAFF. CDR3 DNA: TGCGCCAGCAGCTCCATCGGACAGGGGAACACTGAAGCTTTCTTT.

This chain connects TRBV6-1 to TRBJ1-5; a weak D match, TRBD1 (6 bases). Germline CDR1 MNHNS, CDR2 SASEGT. CDR3 length: 15 amino acids. With 2 bases removed from V and 9 bases from J, the gap between germline ends came to 17 bases. CDR3 coding DNA: TGTGCCAGCAGTGAACAGGGGCGGATCGCTGGGCCCCAGCATTTT. It codes for CASSEQGRIAGPQHF.

This clone has only one observation. The genes are TRBV30 and TRBJ1-1, with no clear D. This CDR3 is 11 amino acids long. The V gene's germline CDR1 is GTSNPN and CDR2 SVGIG (reference sequence). The germline V and J ends were trimmed by 7 bases and 7 bases, with 13 bases remaining between them. The CDR3 region has the DNA TGTGCCTCCTCCGAAGGAGATGAAGCTTTCTTT. As protein: CASSEGDEAFF.

V usage is TRBV9 and J usage is TRBJ2-7, with 12 positions matching TRBD2. The CDR3 totals 15 residues. Losses at the gene ends were 4 bases for V and 7 bases for J; bases not matched to a gene: 9. Germline V CDR1 and CDR2: SGDLS, YYNGEE. CDR3 nucleotide sequence: TGTGCCAGCAGCTTTCGGACTAGCGGGGAAGATGAGCAGTACTTC. Translated: CASSFRTSGEDEQYF. The entire variable domain, with the rest obtained from reference TRBV9 and TRBJ2-7, is as follows: DSGVTQTPKHLITATGQRVTLRCSPRSGDLSVYWYQQSLDQGLQFLIQYYNGEERAKGNILERFSAQQFPDLHSELNLSSLELGDSALYFCASSFRTSGEDEQYFGPGTRLTVT.

The rearrangement joins TRBV5-6 to TRBJ2-7; TRBD2 might be the D (5 bases). The germline V and J ends were trimmed by 4 bases and 3 bases, with 17 bases remaining between them. Germline lookup yields CDR1 SGHDT and CDR2 YYEEEE. The CDR3 runs 15 residues. The CDR3 region is CASSPARDYFYEQYF. The CDR3 DNA follows: TGTGCCAGCAGCCCTGCTCGAGACTATTTCTACGAGCAGTACTTC.